This T cell receptor beta chain was profiled in a study of Ad26.COV2.S vaccination and SARS-CoV-2 variants. About the research overall: As a participant in COV1001, the donor was in the Ad26.COV2.S trial arm. Recipients of Ad26.COV2.S got it intramuscularly, once or twice 56 days apart.

Trimming removed 8 bases at V and 5 bases at J, with 17 bases between. This CDR3 comprises 14 residues. CDR1 and CDR2 from the germline V gene are SGHNT and YENEEA. Stated treatment: around 19 received Ad26.COV2.S at low or high dose, single or two shots; roughly five received placebo; per-sample allocation not given. The study sampled participants on day 63 after the first vaccine or placebo injection. TCRdb's table, derived via immunoSEQ multiplex PCR, lists solely in-frame clones and lacks some. The sample lists 360,000 or so clones, approximately 90% occurring once. Turning to this clone: Its antigen remains unknown.

Regarding the study as a whole: Placebo recipients and vaccine recipients were similar in non-spike TCR breadth.

The clonotype was recovered from a person between 18 and 65 years old who received the Ad26.COV2.S COVID-19 vaccine or a placebo. The chain couples TRBV11-3 to TRBJ2-3; maybe TRBD1 (7 bases). The sequenced sample was peripheral blood, obtained in a trial of Ad26.COV2.S vaccine versus placebo. For the CDR3, the DNA is TGTGCCAGCGCCAGGGGGGACTCCCTAGATACGCAGTATTTT. As protein: CASARGDSLDTQYF.